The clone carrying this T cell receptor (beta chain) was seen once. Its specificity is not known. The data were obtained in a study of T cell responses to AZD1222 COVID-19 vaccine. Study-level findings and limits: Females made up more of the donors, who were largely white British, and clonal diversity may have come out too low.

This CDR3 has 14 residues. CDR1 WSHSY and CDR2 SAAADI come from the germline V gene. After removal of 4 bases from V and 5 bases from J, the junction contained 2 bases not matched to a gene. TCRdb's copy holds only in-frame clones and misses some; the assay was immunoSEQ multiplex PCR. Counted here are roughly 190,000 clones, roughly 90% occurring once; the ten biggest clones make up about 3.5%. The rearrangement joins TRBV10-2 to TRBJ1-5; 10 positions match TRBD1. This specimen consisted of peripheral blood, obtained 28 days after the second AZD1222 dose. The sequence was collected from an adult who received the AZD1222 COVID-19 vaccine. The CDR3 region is CASSGTGGDQPQHF. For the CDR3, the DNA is TGCGCCAGCAGTGGGACAGGGGGGGATCAGCCCCAGCATTTT.